Each of the 25 T cell receptor beta chains below was sequenced from the same sample in a study of technical replicates of blood from a handful of donors. Some clones are missing from TCRdb's copy, which holds only in-frame ones; the method was immunoSEQ multiplex PCR. The sample lists roughly 92,000 clones, approximately 95% occurring once. Sequenced input: T cells isolated from PBMCs. The receptors derive from a human donor in good health.

This chain uses TRBV5-4 with TRBJ1-1; possibly TRBD1 for D (6 bases). V lost 0 bases and J lost 0, with 9 bases in between. This CDR3 has 15 residues. Germline V gene sequence: CDR1 SGHNT, CDR2 YYREEE (reference sequence). The DNA for the CDR3 is TGTGCCAGCAGCTTGGACAGGGTGATGAACACTGAAGCTTTCTTT. Amino acid sequence: CASSLDRVMNTEAFF.

The chain links TRBV25-1 to TRBJ2-5, with TRBD2 matching over 9 bases. Near its end, the DNA agrees better with TRBJ2-7, so the J call may be wrong. This CDR3 comprises 16 residues. The germline V gene encodes CDR1 MGHDK and CDR2 SYGVNS. The CDR3 spells CASSESGLAGVNEQYF. CDR3 sequence (DNA): TGTGCCAGCAGTGAATCAGGATTAGCGGGAGTAAACGAGCAGTACTTC.

The chain uses TRBV4-2 and TRBJ1-5; possibly TRBD1 for D (5 bases). Germline lookup yields CDR1 LGHNA and CDR2 YNFKEQ. Trimming stripped 0 bases from V and 3 bases from J, with 12 bases between. The CDR3 spans 16 residues. The CDR3: CASSQDPPGNNQPQHF. The CDR3 DNA sequence: TGTGCCAGCAGCCAAGACCCCCCAGGGAACAATCAGCCCCAGCATTTT.

The chain is built from TRBV4-2 and TRBJ2-7; D is unresolved. CDR3 size: 16 residues. The V gene's germline CDR1 is LGHNA and CDR2 YNFKEQ. Trimming left V 0 bases short and J 0 bases short, with 12 bases between. The CDR3 DNA reads TGTGCCAGCAGCCAAGATCAGGAAACTCCCTCCTACGAGCAGTACTTC. It yields the protein CASSQDQETPSYEQYF.

V gene TRBV6-4 combines with J gene TRBJ1-1, with TRBD1 matching over 8 bases. This CDR3 comprises 14 residues. Germline loops: CDR1 MRHNA, CDR2 SNTAGT. J was trimmed by 8 bases and V by 6 bases; bases with no gene match: 11. CDR3 DNA: TGTGCCAGCAGACTGACGGGACAGGAGCTAGAAGCTTTCTTT. Amino acids: CASRLTGQELEAFF.

The chain couples TRBV6-5 to TRBJ1-5; 8 nucleotides line up with TRBD1. Unmatched junction bases numbered 11, after V lost 8 bases and J lost 5 bases. CDR3 length: 15 residues. Germline assignment: CDR1 MNHEY and CDR2 SVGAGI. In DNA form, the CDR3 reads TGTGCCAGCCGAAGCGGGACAGGCCCTTATCAGCCCCAGCATTTT. Translating it yields CASRSGTGPYQPQHF.

This clone has more than one count but fewer than ten. CDR3 in DNA: TGCGCCAGCAGGAAAGGACAGGGGGATAACACTGAAGCTTTCTTT. This sequence encodes CASRKGQGDNTEAFF. The chain uses TRBV10-1 and TRBJ1-1, with 10 bases identical to TRBD1. Trimming at V came to 6 bases and at J to 2 bases, leaving 6 bases not matched to a gene. The germline V gene encodes CDR1 WNHNN and CDR2 SYGVQD (reference sequence). The CDR3 length is 15 residues.

This clone has only one observation. The V call is TRBV6-6, the J call TRBJ2-7; tentative D call: TRBD1 (5 bases). The CDR3 covers 14 residues. CDR1 and CDR2 (germline): MNHNY, SVGAGI (reference sequence). With 4 bases removed from V and 7 bases from J, the gap between germline ends came to 17 bases. Here the CDR3 DNA reads TGTGCCAGCAGTTTATATGGGGCCGGTTTGGAGCAGTACTTC. It encodes CASSLYGAGLEQYF.

This sequence joins TRBV6-4 and TRBJ2-1, with D possibly matching TRBD2 (5 bases). The germline gives CDR1 MRHNA, CDR2 SNTAGT. CDR3 length equals 16 residues. The V end lost 0 bases, the J end lost 0 bases, and 9 bases lay between the germline ends. The CDR3 spells CASSDSPGNSYNEQFF. The DNA for the CDR3 is TGTGCCAGCAGTGACTCACCGGGGAACTCCTACAATGAGCAGTTCTTC.

The chain has TRBV11-3 and TRBJ2-3; TRBD2 matches at 7 bases. J was trimmed by 4 bases and V by 8 bases; bases with no gene match: 12. CDR1 SGHNT and CDR2 YENEEA come from the germline V gene. The CDR3 loop spans 15 amino acids. This CDR3 is CASLRGASGADTQYF. The CDR3 DNA is TGTGCCAGCCTACGCGGCGCTAGCGGAGCAGATACGCAGTATTTT.

J is TRBJ1-2 and V is TRBV7-8; D gene unclear. The CDR3 length is 13 residues. Germline V CDR1 and CDR2: SGHVS, FQNEAQ. V was cut by 4 bases and J by 4 bases, with 10 bases left in between. CDR3 DNA sequence: TGTGCCAGCAGCTCCCTCCCGGGCTATGGCTACACCTTC. Protein sequence: CASSSLPGYGYTF.

V and J are TRBV19 and TRBJ2-7, with 7 bases fitting TRBD2. The germline V gene has CDR1 LNHDA and CDR2 SQIVND (reference sequence). CDR3 length: 12 amino acids. V was clipped by 6 bases and J by 5 bases; unmatched bases: 4. CDR3 bases: TGTGCCAGTAGCCTAACTAGCGACGAGCAGTACTTC. This sequence encodes CASSLTSDEQYF.

The genes are TRBV7-8 and TRBJ1-5; maybe TRBD1 (5 bases). The germline V and J ends were trimmed by 4 bases and 3 bases, with 7 bases remaining between them. The CDR3 loop spans 13 amino acids. In germline, CDR1 is SGHVS, CDR2 FQNEAQ. Here the CDR3 reads CASSSGLNQPQHF. The DNA for the CDR3 is TGTGCCAGCAGCTCGGGACTCAATCAGCCCCAGCATTTT.

Only one count was recorded for this clone. The chain uses TRBV2 and TRBJ2-7; 13 bases line up with TRBD2. Trimming cost V 7 bases and J 6 bases; bases outside gene matches: 6. The CDR3 spans 14 residues. Germline CDR1 SNHLY, CDR2 FYNNEI. Here the CDR3 reads CASIRTSGSGEQYF. The CDR3 DNA is TGTGCCAGCATCCGGACTAGCGGGAGTGGCGAGCAGTACTTC.

The genes are TRBV19 and TRBJ1-5; possible D gene TRBD1, 6 bases. This CDR3 is built from 15 residues. Trimming pared 5 bases from V and 3 bases from J, leaving 14 bases between. Germline V gene sequence: CDR1 LNHDA, CDR2 SQIVND (reference sequence). CDR3 sequence reads: CASSAYRDNNQPQHF. In nucleotides, the CDR3 is TGTGCCAGTAGTGCCTACAGGGATAACAATCAGCCCCAGCATTTT.

The CDR3, as DNA: TGTGCCTGGAGTTCTACTAACTATGGCTACACCTTC. Its translation: CAWSSTNYGYTF. The chain has TRBV30 and TRBJ1-2; no reliable D call. V lost 2 bases and J 0 bases, leaving 4 bases between the germline ends. The CDR3 covers 12 residues. Germline CDR1 reads GTSNPN; CDR2 reads SVGIG (reference sequence).

The chain recombines TRBV9 with TRBJ2-7; 8 bases align to TRBD2. Germline V gene lookup returns CDR1 SGDLS and CDR2 YYNGEE. The length of the CDR3 is 14 residues. The junction had 7 bases not matched to a gene; V was cut back by 4 bases and J by 4 bases. CDR3 sequence: CASSPQGGRYEQYF. For the CDR3, the DNA is TGTGCCAGCAGCCCCCAGGGCGGGAGGTACGAGCAGTACTTC. The whole variable domain, remainder taken from reference TRBV9 and TRBJ2-7, is DSGVTQTPKHLITATGQRVTLRCSPRSGDLSVYWYQQSLDQGLQFLIQYYNGEERAKGNILERFSAQQFPDLHSELNLSSLELGDSALYFCASSPQGGRYEQYFGPGTRLTVT.

This clone was seen once. This sequence joins TRBV2 and TRBJ2-1, with a weak D call TRBD2 (5 bases). Trimming took off 11 bases at V and 7 bases at J, with 12 bases between the two ends. The CDR3 loop spans 11 amino acids. Germline CDR1 SNHLY, CDR2 FYNNEI. CDR3 sequence: CAQGGGNEQFF. CDR3 DNA sequence: TGTGCCCAAGGAGGAGGAAATGAGCAGTTCTTC.

The rearrangement links TRBV13 to TRBJ2-5; 10 positions match TRBD1. Germline values: CDR1 PRHDT, CDR2 FYEKMQ (reference sequence). The CDR3 consists of 16 residues. The V segment lost 2 bases and the J segment 4 bases; nucleotides outside the gene matches: 7. The CDR3 coding sequence is TGTGCCAGCAGCTTATTCCGGGACAGGGGAGGAGAGACCCAGTACTTC. Translating gives CASSLFRDRGGETQYF.

The chain couples TRBV5-1 to TRBJ2-7; a possible D gene is TRBD1 (5 bases). Germline V lookup: CDR1 SGHRS, CDR2 YFSETQ. The ends were cut back, 4 bases at V and 5 bases at J, with 10 bases in the middle. This CDR3 is 12 amino acids long. The chain's CDR3 is CASSPQGNEQYF. DNA of the CDR3: TGCGCCAGCAGCCCCCAGGGAAACGAGCAGTACTTC.

The chain joins TRBV11-1 to TRBJ2-3; D perhaps matches TRBD1 (6 bases). Germline V gene lookup returns CDR1 SGHAT and CDR2 FQDESV (reference sequence). The CDR3 runs to 16 residues. V was trimmed by 3 bases and J by 0 bases, leaving 13 bases between them. CDR3 protein: CASSFLTGLSTDTQYF. CDR3 sequence (DNA): TGTGCCAGCAGCTTCCTGACAGGCCTTAGCACAGATACGCAGTATTTT.

This chain links TRBV28 with TRBJ2-7, with 7 nucleotides matching TRBD1. V was clipped by 1 base and J by 0 bases; unmatched bases: 3. CDR1 MDHEN and CDR2 SYDVKM come from the germline V gene. CDR3 length: 15 amino acids. The CDR3 DNA is TGTGCCAGCAGTTTATCAGGGGGTCCCTCCTACGAGCAGTACTTC. It is translated as CASSLSGGPSYEQYF.

The chain carries TRBV5-5 and TRBJ2-1; a weak D match, TRBD2 (5 bases). CDR3 size: 16 residues. V was pared by 4 bases and J by 9 bases, with 23 bases between. Per the germline V gene, CDR1 is SGHKS and CDR2 is YYEKEE (reference sequence). CDR3 protein: CASSPLLDGLGSEQFF. CDR3 sequence (DNA): TGTGCCAGCAGCCCACTGTTGGACGGCCTTGGGAGTGAGCAGTTCTTC.

The rearrangement uses TRBV5-1 and TRBJ2-7; D might be TRBD2 (7 bases). V lost 6 bases, J lost 0 bases, and 16 bases lay in between. This CDR3 has 15 residues. In germline, CDR1 is SGHRS, CDR2 YFSETQ. Written as DNA, the CDR3 is TGCGCCAGCACCCGGGGGGCAGGAGTCTCCTACGAGCAGTACTTC. Protein sequence: CASTRGAGVSYEQYF.

The chain employs TRBV27 and TRBJ1-1, with TRBD1 as a possible D gene (6 bases). Trimming left V 3 bases short and J 10 bases short, with 15 bases between. CDR1 is MNHEY and CDR2 is SMNVEV in the germline V gene (reference sequence). The CDR3 totals 13 residues. The CDR3 spells CASSFRGVNRAFF. CDR3 bases: TGTGCCAGCAGTTTCAGGGGCGTTAATAGAGCTTTCTTT.